One sample yielded the 26 T cell receptor beta chains listed below, sequenced in a study of shared clonotypes between healthy human individuals (TCRdb year 2020). Libraries were constructed by the immunoSEQ multiplex PCR assay. TCRdb's version of the immuneACCESS table is confined to in-frame rearrangements and falls short of the full clone set. An unresolved V gene accounts for under half of the shortfall where checked; the remainder is of unknown origin. Across this sample there are approximately 640,000 clones, with 55% to 75% seen only once. The biggest ten clones account for 1.8% of the sample. Material: memory CD4+ T cells sorted from blood. The cell subset or site label of this sample denotes: CD45RA-negative fraction. The receptors were sampled from a woman in her twenties or thirties in good health.

The chain joins TRBV5-4 to TRBJ2-7; 9 bases align to TRBD1. V shed 4 bases and J 1 base; nucleotides not matched to a gene: 6. Germline V gene data show CDR1 as SGHNT and CDR2 as YYREEE (reference sequence). This CDR3 has 15 residues. Written as DNA, the CDR3 is TGTGCCAGCAGCGCACCGACAGGGGGTTCCTACGAGCAGTACTTC. This translates into CASSAPTGGSYEQYF.

The chain has TRBV7-8 and TRBJ2-1; 7 nucleotides match TRBD2. Unmatched junction bases numbered 12, after V lost 0 bases and J lost 7 bases. The CDR3 runs 17 residues. CDR1 is SGHVS and CDR2 is FQNEAQ in the germline V gene. The CDR3 reads CASSLAGSSGQTNEQFF. CDR3 coding DNA: TGTGCCAGCAGCTTAGCCGGCTCTAGCGGCCAGACGAATGAGCAGTTCTTC.

The chain recombines TRBV27 with TRBJ2-7, with 9 bases lining up with TRBD1. This CDR3 has 16 residues. With V trimmed by 5 bases and J by 1 base, 9 bases remained unmatched. Germline V gene sequence: CDR1 MNHEY, CDR2 SMNVEV (reference sequence). The CDR3 DNA reads as TGTGCCAGCAGTCCCCGGACAGGGGATTGGTCCTACGAGCAGTACTTC. Encoded protein: CASSPRTGDWSYEQYF.

The CDR3 region has the DNA TGTGCCAGCAGCTACCACAGGGGGCAATCCTACGAGCAGTACTTC. Its protein is CASSYHRGQSYEQYF. The chain combines TRBV5-6 with TRBJ2-7; TRBD1 agrees at 9 bases. The germline gives CDR1 SGHDT, CDR2 YYEEEE. J gave up 1 base and V 3 bases, and 5 bases lay outside the gene matches. This CDR3 has 15 residues.

The chain couples TRBV5-1 to TRBJ2-1, with D possibly TRBD2 on 6 matching bases. Trimming took 4 bases from V and 0 from J, leaving 11 bases between them. The CDR3 sequence is 15 residues long. CDR1 and CDR2 (germline): SGHRS, YFSETQ. CDR3 protein: CASSEAGGSYNEQFF. The CDR3 nucleotides are TGCGCCAGCAGCGAAGCGGGCGGCTCCTACAATGAGCAGTTCTTC.

The V gene is TRBV7-9, the J gene TRBJ2-5; 8 nucleotides match TRBD1. Trimming cost V 5 bases and J 4 bases; bases outside gene matches: 15. Germline lookup yields CDR1 SEHNR and CDR2 FQNEAQ (reference sequence). The CDR3 extends over 17 amino acids. This CDR3 reads CASSGPHGTGGSETQYF. CDR3 coding DNA: TGTGCCAGCAGCGGACCTCACGGAACAGGGGGGTCAGAGACCCAGTACTTC.

The genes are TRBV5-6 and TRBJ2-7; 10 bases fit TRBD1. The CDR3 loop spans 15 amino acids. V gave up 4 bases and J gave up 1 base; unmatched junction bases: 5. Germline values: CDR1 SGHDT, CDR2 YYEEEE. CDR3 region: CASSETGGASYEQYF. CDR3 coding DNA: TGTGCCAGCAGCGAGACAGGGGGCGCATCCTACGAGCAGTACTTC.

The V gene is TRBV19, the J gene TRBJ2-7, with D maybe TRBD1 (6 bases). V lost 3 bases and J lost 0, with 12 bases in between. CDR1 is LNHDA and CDR2 is SQIVND in the germline V gene (reference sequence). The CDR3 has 15 residues. CDR3 sequence (DNA): TGTGCCAGTAGTATCTCAGGACAGAGCTCCTACGAGCAGTACTTC. This codes for CASSISGQSSYEQYF.

J is TRBJ1-1 and V is TRBV6-6, with unresolved D. This CDR3 region has 12 residues. In germline, CDR1 is MNHNY, CDR2 SVGAGI (reference sequence). Trimming stripped 7 bases from V and 1 base from J, with 7 bases between. The CDR3 DNA follows: TGTGCCAGCAAGCCCGGGAACACTGAAGCTTTCTTT. Protein product: CASKPGNTEAFF.

V gene TRBV11-2 combines with J gene TRBJ2-7, with 13 bases matching TRBD2. The V and J ends lost 5 bases and 4 bases, in that order; junction bases with no gene match: 11. Germline loops: CDR1 SGHAT, CDR2 FQNNGV. This CDR3 has 17 residues. The CDR3 spells CASSIQSGTSGVYEQYF. The CDR3 DNA reads as TGTGCCAGCAGCATTCAATCAGGGACTAGCGGGGTATACGAGCAGTACTTC.

The rearrangement uses TRBV7-7 and TRBJ1-5; D is unresolved. Trimming shortened V by 1 base and J by 1 base, and 8 bases separated the two germline ends. Germline CDR1 and CDR2: SSHAT and FNYEAQ (reference sequence). The length of the CDR3 is 15 residues. CDR3: CASSLEGGSNQPQHF. CDR3 DNA: TGTGCCAGCAGCTTAGAAGGAGGGAGCAATCAGCCCCAGCATTTT.

In this sample, this clone turned up many times. Different DNA sequences within this sample yield the same CDR3. CDR3 sequence (DNA): TGCAGCGTTGGGGGGACAGGGGCTGACACCGGGGAGCTGTTTTTT. It specifies CSVGGTGADTGELFF. The gene calls are TRBV29-1 and TRBJ2-2, with 10 bases lining up with TRBD1. Germline-derived CDR1 and CDR2 are SQVTM and ANQGSEA. There are 15 residues in the CDR3. Losses at the gene ends were 4 bases for V and 3 bases for J; bases not matched to a gene: 5.

Remarks on this clone: At one boundary the junction diverges from the germline segment, which might be a read error. V and J are TRBV4-3 and TRBJ2-7, with D uncertain. Germline assignment: CDR1 LGHNA and CDR2 YSLEER. The length of the CDR3 is 10 residues. The chain's CDR3 is CASSQASPDF. In DNA, the CDR3 is TGCGCCAGCAGCCAAGCGTCCCCGGACTTC.

This clone showed up just once. This chain links TRBV30 with TRBJ1-1; 8 nucleotides match TRBD1. The ends lost 1 base at V and 9 bases at J; junction bases unmatched: 4. The CDR3 is 12 amino acids. CDR1 and CDR2 (germline): GTSNPN, SVGIG (reference sequence). CDR3 protein: CAWSDPGGKAFF. The CDR3 coding sequence is TGTGCCTGGAGTGATCCAGGGGGCAAAGCTTTCTTT.

V gene TRBV4-1 combines with J gene TRBJ1-4, with D tentatively TRBD1 (6 bases). This CDR3 is 14 amino acids long. The V end lost 6 bases, the J end lost 7 bases, and 15 bases lay between the germline ends. The germline gives CDR1 MGHRA, CDR2 YSYEKL. Here the CDR3 DNA reads TGCGCCAGCAGTTACAGGGATGAGAGTGAAAAACTGTTTTTT. Protein product: CASSYRDESEKLFF.

The V and J genes are TRBV9 and TRBJ2-1; 10 positions match TRBD2. The V gene's germline CDR1 is SGDLS and CDR2 YYNGEE. J lost 7 bases, V lost 0 bases, and 13 bases had no gene match. This CDR3 is built from 18 residues. The CDR3 DNA reads as TGTGCCAGCAGCGTAGCTACAAGGAGCGGGAGGGCGGTTAATGAGCAGTTCTTC. Translating gives CASSVATRSGRAVNEQFF.

The V call is TRBV28, the J call TRBJ1-1, with 8 bases matching TRBD1. The germline CDR1 and CDR2 sequences are MDHEN and SYDVKM. The V and J ends lost 2 bases and 5 bases, in that order; junction bases with no gene match: 7. This CDR3 has 15 amino acids. CDR3 sequence (DNA): TGTGCCAGCAGTTTACAGGGGGCGCGGACGACTGAAGCTTTCTTT. Amino acids: CASSLQGARTTEAFF.

The J gene is TRBJ2-7, the V gene TRBV7-2, with D possibly being TRBD1 (5 bases). Trimming removed 2 bases from V and 5 bases from J, with 13 bases in between. The CDR3 covers 14 residues. Per germline, CDR1 SGHTA and CDR2 FQGNSA. The CDR3 protein is CASSLQGRIHEQYF. In nucleotides, the CDR3 is TGTGCCAGCAGCTTACAGGGCAGAATCCACGAGCAGTACTTC.

The chain couples TRBV6-1 to TRBJ1-1; D gene uncertain. Germline V lookup: CDR1 MNHNS, CDR2 SASEGT. With 7 bases removed from V and 0 bases from J, the gap between germline ends came to 9 bases. The CDR3 loop spans 13 amino acids. CDR3 region: CASKTHMNTEAFF. The CDR3 nucleotides read TGTGCCAGCAAAACACACATGAACACTGAAGCTTTCTTT.

The chain combines TRBV28 with TRBJ2-2, with TRBD1 matching over 9 bases. V dropped 4 bases and J dropped 3; count of bases not matched to a gene: 12. CDR1 MDHEN and CDR2 SYDVKM come from the germline V gene. This CDR3 is built from 18 residues. The CDR3 sequence is CASSSDLPGQGYTGELFF. The CDR3 coding sequence is TGTGCCAGCAGTTCTGATCTCCCGGGACAGGGTTACACCGGGGAGCTGTTTTTT. The full variable domain, its missing parts supplied by reference TRBV28 and TRBJ2-2, is DVKVTQSSRYLVKRTGEKVFLECVQDMDHENMFWYRQDPGLGLRLIYFSYDVKMKEKGDIPEGYSVSREKKERFSLILESASTNQTSMYLCASSSDLPGQGYTGELFFGEGSRLTVL.

This clone was recorded only once. This chain links TRBV13 with TRBJ2-1; D gene ambiguous. The V end lost 5 bases, the J end lost 5 bases, and 10 bases lay between the germline ends. Germline V lookup: CDR1 PRHDT, CDR2 FYEKMQ (reference sequence). The CDR3 spans 13 residues. CDR3 bases: TGTGCCAGCAGCCCTCTGACCGACAATGAGCAGTTCTTC. Its protein product is CASSPLTDNEQFF.

The chain links TRBV5-1 to TRBJ2-5; no clear D. Trimming removed 2 bases at V and 1 base at J, with 9 bases between. The CDR3 length is 14 residues. Germline values: CDR1 SGHRS, CDR2 YFSETQ. Here the CDR3 reads CASSLFGLQETQYF. The CDR3 region has the DNA TGCGCCAGCAGCTTATTCGGCCTCCAAGAGACCCAGTACTTC.

The rearrangement uses TRBV6-5 and TRBJ2-1; TRBD1 matches at 8 bases. The CDR3 contains 16 residues. The J segment lost 6 bases and the V segment lost 4 bases, leaving 11 bases of the junction unmatched. The germline V gene encodes CDR1 MNHEY and CDR2 SVGAGI. The CDR3 sequence is CASSSGGRRGGNEQFF. CDR3 in DNA: TGTGCCAGCAGTTCAGGGGGCCGAAGAGGGGGCAATGAGCAGTTCTTC.

This clone was counted a single time. This chain joins TRBV28 and TRBJ1-4; D is ambiguous. Trimming stripped 10 bases from V and 5 bases from J, with 14 bases between. Looked up from germline, CDR1 is MDHEN and CDR2 is SYDVKM. This CDR3 region has 13 residues. This CDR3 reads CATIKTLNEKLFF. The CDR3, as DNA: TGTGCCACCATAAAAACTTTGAATGAAAAACTGTTTTTT.

This clone was seen just once. CDR3 in amino acids: CASSASGVGFLTDTQYF. The CDR3 DNA is TGTGCCAGCAGTGCCTCGGGAGTCGGGTTTCTGACAGATACGCAGTATTTT. This chain uses TRBV25-1 with TRBJ2-3; possibly TRBD2 for D (6 bases). The CDR3 is made up of 17 amino acids. Looked up from germline, CDR1 is MGHDK and CDR2 is SYGVNS. V was clipped by 4 bases and J by 3 bases, with 20 bases between them.

V gene TRBV6-5 combines with J gene TRBJ2-7; perhaps TRBD2 as D (5 bases). Germline V gives CDR1 MNHEY, CDR2 SVGAGI. V was cut by 6 bases and J by 3 bases, with 12 bases left in between. The CDR3 is 13 amino acids. CDR3 region: CASRAGSYYEQYF. CDR3 in DNA: TGTGCCAGCAGGGCGGGTTCGTACTACGAGCAGTACTTC.